This T cell receptor beta chain was recovered during a study of blood T cell repertoires in COVID-19. The overall study: PBMCs, B-cell-depleted T cells, or T cells provided the cDNA or gDNA that made up the material.

The length of the CDR3 is 13 residues. V lost 4 bases, J lost 10 bases, and 12 bases lay in between. Germline CDR1 SGDLS, CDR2 YYNGEE. Data came from immunoSEQ multiplex PCR; TCRdb stores just in-frame clones and leaves some out. The table includes fewer than 150,000 clones, roughly 80% detected once. Enrolled through a virtual design, the participants were between 18 and 89 years of age and came from 24 US areas. The recovered donors of Cohort 3 showed two negative PCRs, clearance, or symptom resolution. The TCR comes from a man aged 25-40 years who had recovered from COVID-19. V gene TRBV9 combines with J gene TRBJ1-6, with TRBD1 as a possible D gene (5 bases). The sequencing sample was made of PBMCs or T cells enriched from blood (not recorded which). The CDR3 nucleotides are TGTGCCAGCAGCTCCAGACAGACGTCACCCCTCCACTTT. This gives the protein CASSSRQTSPLHF.